Listed below are T cell receptor beta chains from one sample, sequenced in a study of cytomegalovirus exposure and HLA in healthy donors. Clones were sequenced by immunoSEQ multiplex PCR, and TCRdb holds only the in-frame ones, with some missing. The repertoire holds fewer than 250,000 clones, more than 75% seen once, with 1.5% to 2% in the top ten. The sequenced material came from PBMCs. Receptors were obtained from a woman aged 18-35 years in good health and CMV-seronegative. Each CDR3 is given with its conserved first and last residue. The D gene is left open where the match is weak. Clone size is not always given. Where it is, it says once, few, many or a class for expanded clones.

v_gene: TRBV2
abundance: -
j_gene: TRBJ2-7
d_gene: TRBD1
CDR3aa: CASSGQGYTTYEQYF
CDR3nt: TGTGCCAGCAGCGGACAGGGATATACGACCTACGAGCAGTACTTC

v_gene: TRBV10-3
abundance: -
j_gene: TRBJ1-1
d_gene: -
CDR3aa: CAISDRDNPDTEAFF
CDR3nt: TGTGCCATCAGTGATCGCGACAATCCGGACACTGAAGCTTTCTTT

v_gene: TRBV6-4
abundance: -
j_gene: TRBJ2-1
d_gene: -
CDR3aa: CASSDSIGTEQFF
CDR3nt: TGTGCCAGCAGTGACTCGATCGGGACAGAGCAGTTCTTC

v_gene: TRBV10-3
abundance: -
j_gene: TRBJ1-4
d_gene: -
CDR3aa: CAISARSGPGEKLFF
CDR3nt: TGTGCCATCAGTGCCCGGAGCGGACCGGGGGAAAAACTGTTTTTT

v_gene: TRBV6-1
abundance: -
j_gene: TRBJ1-1
d_gene: -
CDR3aa: CASSDFGPGGF
CDR3nt: -

v_gene: TRBV10-3
abundance: -
j_gene: TRBJ1-1
d_gene: -
CDR3aa: CAISGQINTEAFF
CDR3nt: TGTGCCATCAGTGGACAGATTAACACTGAAGCTTTCTTT

v_gene: TRBV18
abundance: -
j_gene: TRBJ2-7
d_gene: -
CDR3aa: CASSPSSAYEQYF
CDR3nt: TGTGCCAGCTCACCTTCTAGCGCCTACGAGCAGTACTTC

v_gene: TRBV19
abundance: -
j_gene: TRBJ2-7
d_gene: TRBD2
CDR3aa: CASSEDSGTPYEQYF
CDR3nt: TGTGCCAGTAGTGAGGATAGCGGGACTCCCTACGAGCAGTACTTC

v_gene: TRBV11-2
abundance: -
j_gene: TRBJ2-7
d_gene: TRBD1
CDR3aa: CASSATDRGGRYF
CDR3nt: TGTGCCAGCAGCGCAACGGACAGGGGGGGAAGGTACTTC

v_gene: TRBV28
abundance: -
j_gene: TRBJ2-7
d_gene: TRBD2
CDR3aa: CASSGGYYEQYF
CDR3nt: TGTGCCAGCAGCGGGGGGTACTACGAGCAGTACTTC

v_gene: TRBV7-9
abundance: -
j_gene: TRBJ2-1
d_gene: -
CDR3aa: CASSFEGGSYSSYNEQFF
CDR3nt: TGTGCCAGCAGCTTTGAGGGGGGGTCTTATAGCTCCTACAATGAGCAGTTCTTC

v_gene: TRBV19
abundance: -
j_gene: TRBJ2-2
d_gene: TRBD1
CDR3aa: CASRGTGVFGELFF
CDR3nt: TGTGCCAGTAGAGGGACAGGGGTCTTTGGGGAGCTGTTTTTT

v_gene: TRBV7-7
abundance: few
j_gene: TRBJ2-2
d_gene: TRBD1
CDR3aa: CASSPWTGEVYTGELFF
CDR3nt: TGTGCTAGCAGCCCGTGGACAGGGGAGGTGTACACCGGGGAGCTGTTTTTT

v_gene: TRBV6-5
abundance: few
j_gene: TRBJ2-7
d_gene: TRBD1
CDR3aa: CASSRGQGTYEQYF
CDR3nt: TGTGCCAGCAGTAGAGGACAGGGGACATACGAGCAGTACTTC

v_gene: TRBV18
abundance: -
j_gene: TRBJ2-7
d_gene: TRBD2
CDR3aa: CASSPERTSGNEQYF
CDR3nt: TGTGCCAGCTCACCCGAGAGGACTAGCGGGAACGAGCAGTACTTC

v_gene: TRBV5-1
abundance: -
j_gene: TRBJ1-2
d_gene: -
CDR3aa: CASSLGGANYGYTF
CDR3nt: TGCGCCAGCAGCTTGGGGGGGGCTAACTATGGCTACACCTTC

v_gene: TRBV19
abundance: -
j_gene: TRBJ2-7
d_gene: TRBD1
CDR3aa: CASSIGTGNYEQYF
CDR3nt: TGTGCCAGTAGTATCGGGACAGGCAACTACGAGCAGTACTTC

v_gene: TRBV14
abundance: -
j_gene: TRBJ2-1
d_gene: -
CDR3aa: CASSPGGPAQFF
CDR3nt: TGTGCCAGCAGCCCAGGGGGGCCAGCGCAGTTCTTC

v_gene: TRBV2
abundance: -
j_gene: TRBJ1-2
d_gene: -
CDR3aa: CASSRQPYGYTF
CDR3nt: TGTGCCAGCAGTCGACAGCCCTATGGCTACACCTTC

v_gene: TRBV10-3
abundance: -
j_gene: TRBJ2-7
d_gene: -
CDR3aa: CAISDPTRRGRSYEQYF
CDR3nt: TGTGCCATCAGTGACCCCACCCGCCGTGGGAGGTCCTACGAGCAGTACTTC

v_gene: TRBV2
abundance: -
j_gene: TRBJ2-1
d_gene: TRBD1
CDR3aa: CASSEKRQGITNEQFF
CDR3nt: TGTGCCAGCAGTGAAAAGAGACAGGGGATAACCAATGAGCAGTTCTTC

v_gene: TRBV25-1
abundance: -
j_gene: TRBJ2-7
d_gene: -
CDR3aa: CASSRDTLTHEQYF
CDR3nt: TGTGCCAGCAGCCGGGACACCCTGACCCACGAGCAGTACTTC

v_gene: TRBV7-8
abundance: -
j_gene: TRBJ1-1
d_gene: TRBD1
CDR3aa: CASSRDRPQRNTEAFF
CDR3nt: TGTGCCAGCAGCCGGGACAGACCGCAGAGGAACACTGAAGCTTTCTTT

v_gene: TRBV5-8
abundance: -
j_gene: TRBJ2-1
d_gene: -
CDR3aa: CASSLAASGGAEEQFF
CDR3nt: TGTGCCAGCAGCTTGGCCGCAAGCGGAGGCGCTGAGGAGCAGTTCTTC

v_gene: TRBV13
abundance: -
j_gene: TRBJ2-7
d_gene: TRBD2
CDR3aa: CASSPGTSGNEQYF
CDR3nt: TGTGCCAGCAGCCCCGGGACTAGCGGAAACGAGCAGTACTTC

v_gene: TRBV30
abundance: -
j_gene: TRBJ2-5
d_gene: -
CDR3aa: CAWSQVVQYF
CDR3nt: TGTGCCTGGAGTCAGGTGGTCCAGTACTTC

v_gene: TRBV6-5
abundance: -
j_gene: TRBJ1-1
d_gene: -
CDR3aa: CASSYASLNTEAFF
CDR3nt: TGTGCCAGCAGTTACGCGAGTTTGAACACTGAAGCTTTCTTT

v_gene: TRBV27
abundance: -
j_gene: TRBJ1-1
d_gene: TRBD1
CDR3aa: CASSDRTGNTEAFF
CDR3nt: TGTGCCAGCAGTGACCGGACAGGGAACACTGAAGCTTTCTTT

v_gene: TRBV30
abundance: -
j_gene: TRBJ2-1
d_gene: -
CDR3aa: CAWSTGYNEQFF
CDR3nt: TGTGCCTGGAGTACGGGGTACAATGAGCAGTTCTTC

v_gene: TRBV19
abundance: once
j_gene: TRBJ1-2
d_gene: -
CDR3aa: CASSFYAGTNYGYTF
CDR3nt: TGTGCCAGTAGTTTTTATGCCGGGACTAACTATGGCTACACCTTC

v_gene: TRBV4-1
abundance: few
j_gene: TRBJ1-5
d_gene: -
CDR3aa: CASSQALYQPQHF
CDR3nt: TGCGCCAGCAGCCAAGCCCTTTATCAGCCCCAGCATTTT

v_gene: TRBV7-9
abundance: -
j_gene: TRBJ1-2
d_gene: TRBD1
CDR3aa: CSSSLGTGGSGYGYTF
CDR3nt: TGTTCCAGCAGCTTAGGGACAGGGGGTTCTGGCTATGGCTACACCTTC

v_gene: TRBV7-2
abundance: -
j_gene: TRBJ2-3
d_gene: -
CDR3aa: CASSAESGADTQYF
CDR3nt: TGTGCCAGCAGCGCGGAATCAGGGGCAGATACGCAGTATTTT

v_gene: TRBV7-8
abundance: -
j_gene: TRBJ2-1
d_gene: TRBD2
CDR3aa: CASSSSGAYNEQFF
CDR3nt: TGTGCCAGCAGCTCTAGCGGGGCTTACAATGAGCAGTTCTTC

v_gene: TRBV6-5
abundance: -
j_gene: TRBJ1-2
d_gene: TRBD1
CDR3aa: CASSPGDSYGYTF
CDR3nt: TGTGCCAGCAGTCCTGGGGACAGCTATGGCTACACCTTC

v_gene: TRBV4-1
abundance: -
j_gene: TRBJ1-1
d_gene: -
CDR3aa: CASSQEPGVTEAFF
CDR3nt: TGCGCCAGCAGCCAAGAACCGGGGGTAACTGAAGCTTTCTTT

v_gene: TRBV5-1
abundance: -
j_gene: TRBJ1-4
d_gene: -
CDR3aa: CASGLRTATEKLFF
CDR3nt: TGCGCCAGCGGTTTACGGACAGCCACGGAAAAACTGTTTTTT

v_gene: TRBV25-1
abundance: -
j_gene: TRBJ2-7
d_gene: -
CDR3aa: CASSEIGRDYEQYF
CDR3nt: TGTGCCAGCAGTGAAATCGGCAGGGACTACGAGCAGTACTTC

v_gene: TRBV2
abundance: -
j_gene: TRBJ1-2
d_gene: TRBD1
CDR3aa: CASKEGQGALGYTF
CDR3nt: TGTGCCAGCAAAGAGGGACAGGGGGCGCTTGGCTACACCTTC

v_gene: TRBV5-4
abundance: -
j_gene: TRBJ2-1
d_gene: TRBD2
CDR3aa: CASSLGRGSINEQFF
CDR3nt: TGTGCCAGCAGCTTGGGCCGCGGGAGTATTAATGAGCAGTTCTTC

v_gene: TRBV28
abundance: -
j_gene: TRBJ1-6
d_gene: -
CDR3aa: CASTPGEGSPLHF
CDR3nt: TGTGCCAGCACCCCAGGGGAGGGATCACCCCTCCACTTT

v_gene: TRBV7-3
abundance: -
j_gene: TRBJ1-1
d_gene: -
CDR3aa: CASRAGPNTEAFF
CDR3nt: TGTGCCAGCAGAGCAGGGCCGAACACTGAAGCTTTCTTT

v_gene: TRBV30
abundance: -
j_gene: TRBJ2-3
d_gene: -
CDR3aa: CAWSTLGTDTQYF
CDR3nt: TGTGCCTGGAGTACCCTCGGGACAGATACGCAGTATTTT

v_gene: TRBV19
abundance: -
j_gene: TRBJ1-1
d_gene: TRBD1
CDR3aa: CALYKEGAAFF
CDR3nt: TGTGCCCTCTATAAGGAGGGGGCGGCTTTCTTT

v_gene: TRBV2
abundance: -
j_gene: TRBJ2-2
d_gene: -
CDR3aa: CASSTNANTGELFF
CDR3nt: TGTGCCAGCAGTACAAACGCGAACACCGGGGAGCTGTTTTTT

v_gene: TRBV6-6
abundance: -
j_gene: TRBJ1-1
d_gene: TRBD1
CDR3aa: CASSYDDRGATEAFF
CDR3nt: TGTGCCAGCAGTTACGACGACAGGGGGGCGACTGAAGCTTTCTTT

v_gene: TRBV7-2
abundance: -
j_gene: TRBJ1-5
d_gene: TRBD1
CDR3aa: CASSFGNRGQPQHF
CDR3nt: TGTGCCAGCAGCTTCGGAAACAGGGGTCAGCCCCAGCATTTT

v_gene: TRBV6-1
abundance: -
j_gene: TRBJ2-1
d_gene: -
CDR3aa: CASSETARGNEQFF
CDR3nt: TGTGCCAGCAGTGAAACGGCCCGGGGCAATGAGCAGTTCTTC

v_gene: TRBV9
abundance: few
j_gene: TRBJ2-3
d_gene: -
CDR3aa: CASSVGGGGQPDTQYF
CDR3nt: TGTGCCAGCAGCGTAGGCGGCGGGGGCCAGCCAGATACGCAGTATTTT